Reported below is one T cell receptor beta chain. Antigen: not known. The sample originates from a study of T-cell memory formation after mild COVID-19. Regarding the study as a whole: SARS-CoV-2 specificity was not confirmed for second-wave clones peaking on day 37. For contracting clones, CD4+ ones sat mainly in CM and EM, CD8+ in EMRA. Later expanders leaned toward CD4+, whereas clones contracting from day 15 to 85 were balanced CD4/CD8.

5'RACE with constant-segment primers built TCRalpha and TCRbeta cDNA libraries with UMIs. TCRdb ran MiXCR on the 5' RACE reads and lists one entry per CDR3 protein. The table includes around 400,000 distinct CDR3 sequences, 20% to 30% detected once. This TCR came from an adult woman who had mild COVID-19 (a few samples of this study predate the infection). Cell type and time point are not known. The source material was PBMCs or a T cell subset sorted from them (not recorded which).

For the CDR3, the DNA is TGTGCCAGCAGTTACTCTTGGATCCGGTCGGCCTATGGCTACACCTTC. It specifies CASSYSWIRSAYGYTF. The V and J genes are TRBV6-6 and TRBJ1-2; no firm D call. Trimming stripped 0 bases from V and 4 bases from J, with 15 bases between. The CDR3 is 16 residues long. Germline V gene sequence: CDR1 MNHNY, CDR2 SVGAGI (reference sequence).